Below are 10 T cell receptor beta chains sequenced from a single sample in a study of T cells in women clearing cervical HPV infection. Here immunoSEQ multiplex PCR was the method, and the copy in TCRdb shows in-frame clones only, minus some. In all, the sample yields tens of thousands of clones. Sequencing was carried out using blood buffy coat. These receptors came from a woman between 18 and 69 years old with a cervical HPV16 infection that either progressed to CIN3+ or cleared (not recorded which).

The CDR3 loop is CASSPGTGQGEQFF. CDR3 bases read: TGTGCCAGCAGCCCCGGGACAGGGCAGGGTGAG. This sequence joins TRBV7-3 and TRBJ2-1, with 9 bases matching TRBD1. The read ends 3 residues early relative to the CDR3; the germline J gene fills the gap. After removal of 5 bases from V and 9 bases from J, the junction contained 8 bases not matched to a gene. Looked up from germline, CDR1 is SGHTA and CDR2 is FQGTGA. This CDR3 has 14 residues.

To note about this clone: The read ends 3 residues before the CDR3 terminus; that terminus is restored from the germline J gene. The V gene is TRBV2, the J gene TRBJ2-1; no clear D gene. CDR1 SNHLY and CDR2 FYNNEI come from the germline V gene. Trimming took off 1 base at V and 0 bases at J, with 7 bases between the two ends. The CDR3 sequence is 15 residues long. This CDR3 is CASSEGRSSYNEQFF. The sequenced CDR3 bases are TGTGCCAGCAGTGAAGGCAGGAGCTCCTACAATGAG.

With respect to this clone: A read error may account for a junction end that differs from germline. The observed sequence ends 3 residues before the CDR3 terminus, with the missing tail filled in from the germline J gene. The sample holds other DNA sequences that translate to the same CDR3. The chain uses TRBV7-2 and TRBJ1-3; 11 bases map to TRBD1. In germline, CDR1 is SGHTA, CDR2 FQGNSA. The CDR3 loop spans 14 amino acids. This CDR3 is CASSSGQGENTIYF. The CDR3 bases that were read are TGTGCCAGCAGCTCGGGACAGGGGGAAAACACG.

Regarding this clone: The read halts 3 residues ahead of the CDR3 end, with the missing end drawn from the germline J gene. The J gene is TRBJ1-3, the V gene TRBV19; no firm D call. The V end lost 3 bases, the J end lost 6 bases, and 15 bases lay between the germline ends. This CDR3 spans 15 amino acids. The V gene's germline CDR1 is LNHDA and CDR2 SQIVND (reference sequence). Incomplete CDR3 DNA: TGTGCCAGTAGTATCAGCGGCCGTAAGGTAAACACC. Translating it yields CASSISGRKVNT. The CDR3 in full is CASSISGRKVNTIYF.

CDR3 bases read: TGTGCCAGCTCACAGACTAGCGGGGTCAACAATGAG. It specifies CASSQTSGVNNE. The full-length CDR3 reads as CASSQTSGVNNEQFF. The rearrangement links TRBV18 to TRBJ2-1; 11 nucleotides align to TRBD2. The read ends 3 residues early relative to the CDR3; the germline J gene fills the gap. Germline loops: CDR1 KGHSH, CDR2 LQKENI. The CDR3 is 15 amino acids. Unmatched junction bases numbered 4, after V lost 4 bases and J lost 5 bases.

Points on this clone: The read ends 3 residues early relative to the CDR3; the germline J gene fills the gap. The chain carries TRBV19 and TRBJ2-1; the match to TRBD2 covers 13 bases. Trimming took 6 bases from V and 2 from J; bases not matched to a gene: 7. Germline CDR1 is LNHDA and CDR2 is SQIVND (reference sequence). This CDR3 spans 17 amino acids. Incomplete CDR3 DNA: TGTGCCAGTAGCCCGCAAGGGACTAGCGGGACCTACAATGAG. This gives the protein CASSPQGTSGTYNE. The entire CDR3 sequence reads CASSPQGTSGTYNEQFF.

Comments on this clone: The sequenced fragment ends 3 residues before the CDR3 boundary, so the rest is inferred from the germline J gene. The J gene is TRBJ1-2, the V gene TRBV5-1, with 9 nucleotides matching TRBD1. The junction had 4 bases not matched to a gene; V was cut back by 6 bases and J by 7 bases. The CDR3 is 12 amino acids. CDR1 is SGHRS, CDR2 YFSETQ, per germline. The CDR3 loop reads CASTQGARGYTF. The CDR3 DNA, read in part, is TGCGCCAGCACACAGGGGGCTCGTGGC.

Comments on this clone: The observed sequence ends 3 residues before the CDR3 terminus, with the missing tail filled in from the germline J gene. The chain uses TRBV6-1 and TRBJ2-7; 8 nucleotides line up with TRBD2. The CDR3 contains 16 residues. Unmatched junction bases numbered 13, after V lost 4 bases and J lost 5 bases. The germline gives CDR1 MNHNS, CDR2 SASEGT. The covered CDR3 bases are TGTGCCAGCAGTGTAACACCCGGGACTAGTCTCCACGAG. Translated, it gives CASSVTPGTSLHE. The entire CDR3 protein reads CASSVTPGTSLHEQYF.

Details on this clone: Read coverage stops 3 residues before the CDR3 terminus; the germline J gene supplies the remainder. The chain combines TRBV18 with TRBJ2-2; D is unclear. CDR3 size: 12 residues. Germline lookup yields CDR1 KGHSH and CDR2 LQKENI. This CDR3 is CASSGTNSPLFF. The CDR3 bases that were read are TGTGCCAGCTCGGGTACTAATTCACCG.

As for this clone: The read gets to within 3 residues of the CDR3 end, and the germline J gene fills in the rest. The V call is TRBV19, the J call TRBJ1-1, with 10 bases identical to TRBD1. The V and J ends lost 4 bases and 6 bases, in that order; junction bases with no gene match: 11. From germline, CDR1 is LNHDA and CDR2 SQIVND (reference sequence). The CDR3 is made up of 16 amino acids. The chain's CDR3 is CASSSGTGAGPAEAFF. CDR3 DNA (partial): TGTGCCAGTAGTAGCGGGACAGGGGCCGGCCCGGCTGAA.